The 10 T cell receptor beta chains below come from one sample, sequenced in a study of T cell repertoires in cytomegalovirus infection. These TCRs' antigens remain unknown. In TCRdb, the reads were re-called with MiXCR into one record per CDR3 protein. Of about 890,000 distinct CDR3 sequences detected, about a third appear once; the ten largest clones hold roughly an eighth. Sequences were derived from cultured CD8+ T cells from PBMCs, sampled from culture after CMV antigen stimulation. The receptors stem from a human donor in good health (CMV status not recorded). Some clones in this sample may be carry-over from other donors' samples.

This clonotype was recorded a few times. The genes are TRBV7-9 and TRBJ2-1; D not certain. The CDR3 consists of 19 residues. The germline CDR1 and CDR2 sequences are SEHNR and FQNEAQ (reference sequence). V gave up 1 base and J gave up 3 bases, with 22 bases separating them. This CDR3 is CASSLVNWGRPSSYNEQFF. Here the CDR3 DNA reads TGTGCCAGCAGCTTAGTAAATTGGGGTCGACCGAGCAGCTACAATGAGCAGTTCTTC.

This chain connects TRBV7-6 to TRBJ2-1; the D is unclear. The CDR3 sequence is 13 residues long. Trimming pared 6 bases from V and 9 bases from J, leaving 15 bases between. Germline V CDR1 and CDR2: SGHVS, FNYEAQ. As DNA, the CDR3 is TGTGCCAGCAGTTCCCCCTTGATAACTGAGCAGTTCTTC. Protein: CASSSPLITEQFF.

This clonotype occurred many times. This chain uses TRBV27 with TRBJ2-3; D not certain. Trimming pared 3 bases from V and 2 bases from J, leaving 21 bases between. This CDR3 has 18 amino acids. Germline V CDR1 and CDR2: MNHEY, SMNVEV (reference sequence). CDR3 DNA: TGTGCCAGCAGTTTTAACATCAATTGGGTATCGTTCACAGATACGCAGTATTTT. Translated: CASSFNINWVSFTDTQYF.

This clonotype was seen just once. The genes are TRBV10-2 and TRBJ1-6, with 7 bases lining up with TRBD1. This CDR3 has 15 amino acids. In germline, CDR1 is WSHSY, CDR2 SAAADI. Germline trimming cut 1 base from V and 6 bases from J; bases unmatched to any gene: 3. In DNA, the CDR3 is TGCGCCAGCAGTGAGTGGGACAGTCTTAATTCACCCCTCCACTTT. It specifies CASSEWDSLNSPLHF.

J is TRBJ2-7 and V is TRBV29-1; possible D gene TRBD2, 6 bases. Germline-derived CDR1 and CDR2 are SQVTM and ANQGSEA. This CDR3 spans 13 amino acids. Trimming removed 2 bases at V and 7 bases at J, with 15 bases between. The CDR3 spells CSVEREVSGEQYF. The CDR3 nucleotides read TGCAGCGTTGAAAGGGAGGTGAGTGGAGAGCAGTACTTC.

This clonotype was counted many times. This chain joins TRBV7-8 and TRBJ2-7; D is unresolved. This CDR3 has 14 residues. V lost 5 bases and J lost 0, with 11 bases in between. Per the germline V gene, CDR1 is SGHVS and CDR2 is FQNEAQ. CDR3 sequence: CASSQSPSSYEQYF. In DNA form, the CDR3 reads TGTGCCAGCAGCCAAAGTCCGAGCTCCTACGAGCAGTACTTC.

This clonotype was picked up a small number of times. The chain employs TRBV12-3 or TRBV12-4 and TRBJ2-2; 7 nucleotides match TRBD1. The CDR3 is 17 residues long. V lost 6 bases and J lost 0; bases outside the gene matches: 10. CDR3 loop: CASSPTDRSPNTGELFF. As DNA, the CDR3 is TGTGCCAGCAGCCCGACGGACAGGAGCCCGAACACCGGGGAGCTGTTTTTT.

This clonotype occurred a few times. The gene calls are TRBV2 and TRBJ2-2; D unresolved. The V end was cut by 3 bases, the J end by 2 bases, with 13 bases between. The germline CDR1 and CDR2 sequences are SNHLY and FYNNEI. This CDR3 spans 16 amino acids. CDR3: CASSDDTFFNTGELFF. The CDR3 DNA sequence: TGTGCCAGCAGTGACGACACATTTTTCAACACCGGGGAGCTGTTTTTT.

This clonotype was observed a few times. The chain links TRBV9 to TRBJ1-2; TRBD1 aligns across 9 bases. J lost 3 bases, V lost 0 bases, and 3 bases had no gene match. CDR3 length equals 15 residues. In germline, CDR1 is SGDLS, CDR2 YYNGEE. The CDR3: CASSVARTGDYGYTF. For the CDR3, the DNA is TGTGCCAGCAGCGTAGCTCGGACAGGGGACTATGGCTACACCTTC.

This clonotype has more than one count but fewer than ten. The chain combines TRBV5-5 with TRBJ2-1, with 9 positions matching TRBD1. This CDR3 spans 18 amino acids. CDR1 is SGHKS and CDR2 is YYEKEE in the germline V gene (reference sequence). V was pared by 0 bases and J by 6 bases, with 13 bases of the junction left unmatched. The DNA of the CDR3 is TGTGCCAGCAGCTTGGAAGTTTTGGACAGGGGTTCGGTCAATGAGCAGTTCTTC. Its translation: CASSLEVLDRGSVNEQFF.